This passage covers 10 T cell receptor beta chains from one sample sequenced in a study of blood T cell repertoires in COVID-19. Measured with immunoSEQ multiplex PCR; TCRdb has only the in-frame clones, and not every one. The sample shows about 65,000 clones, around nine tenths of them seen only once. The sample comprised peripheral blood. The source of these receptors is a man aged 60 to 69 with acute or convalescent COVID-19.

V and J are TRBV2 and TRBJ2-1; 7 nucleotides align to TRBD2. The CDR3 totals 14 residues. V shed 11 bases, J shed 8 bases, and the junction held 15 bases outside the gene matches. Germline V CDR1 and CDR2: SNHLY, FYNNEI. The CDR3 DNA reads TGTGCCCGGGGCGGGGCCATTGGGGGGGATGAGCAGTTCTTC. It is translated as CARGGAIGGDEQFF.

This chain uses TRBV12-3 or TRBV12-4 with TRBJ2-1, with no clear D. V was shortened by 3 bases and J by 8 bases, with 5 bases between the two germline ends. The CDR3 runs 11 residues. CDR3 in DNA: TGTGCCAGCAGTTTGTCCGATGAGCAGTTCTTC. This translates into CASSLSDEQFF.

This clone was seen a few times. The chain is built from TRBV10-2 and TRBJ1-3, with D hard to call. Germline V gene sequence: CDR1 WSHSY, CDR2 SAAADI. The CDR3 has 14 residues. Trimming cost V 4 bases and J 2 bases, with 9 bases left between them. CDR3 sequence reads: CASSVGGAGNTIYF. The CDR3, as DNA: TGCGCCAGCAGTGTGGGAGGAGCTGGAAACACCATATATTTT.

The CDR3 DNA follows: TGTGCCAGCAGCTTCCGGGGGATCACAGATACGCAGTATTTT. Translating it yields CASSFRGITDTQYF. The chain is built from TRBV7-9 and TRBJ2-3; TRBD2 is a possible D gene (6 bases). Germline CDR1 and CDR2: SEHNR and FQNEAQ (reference sequence). V was shortened by 3 bases and J by 2 bases, with 9 bases between the two germline ends. This CDR3 comprises 14 residues.

The CDR3 reads CASTRDRIDHGGYTF. The CDR3 DNA is TGTGCCAGCACACGCGACAGGATCGATCATGGGGGCTACACCTTC. The chain carries TRBV7-9 and TRBJ1-2; a weak D match, TRBD1 (6 bases). V dropped 7 bases and J dropped 8 bases, with 23 bases sitting between them. In germline, CDR1 is SEHNR, CDR2 FQNEAQ (reference sequence). The CDR3 totals 15 residues.

The chain is built from TRBV5-1 and TRBJ1-3; D is ambiguous. Per germline, CDR1 SGHRS and CDR2 YFSETQ. The length of the CDR3 is 14 residues. Trimming stripped 4 bases from V and 1 base from J, with 9 bases between. DNA for the CDR3: TGCGCCAGCAGCCCCGAGGGTTCTGGAAACACCATATATTTT. Translated: CASSPEGSGNTIYF.

This clone was seen once. This chain joins TRBV5-1 and TRBJ1-1, with 7 nucleotides matching TRBD1. Germline V gene sequence: CDR1 SGHRS, CDR2 YFSETQ. V gave up 0 bases and J gave up 6 bases; unmatched junction bases: 5. CDR3 length: 14 residues. Here the CDR3 DNA reads TGCGCCAGCAGCTTGGGGGAGACAGGGTCTGAAGCTTTCTTT. It is translated as CASSLGETGSEAFF. Variable domain in full (rest from reference TRBV5-1 and TRBJ1-1): KAGVTQTPRYLIKTRGQQVTLSCSPISGHRSVSWYQQTPGQGLQFLFEYFSETQRNKGNFPGRFSGRQFSNSRSEMNVSTLELGDSALYLCASSLGETGSEAFFGQGTRLTVV.

This chain links TRBV6-4 with TRBJ2-3, with 9 bases that match TRBD1. Trimming took 6 bases from V and 6 from J; bases not matched to a gene: 4. CDR1 and CDR2 (germline): MRHNA, SNTAGT. The CDR3 consists of 13 residues. CDR3 bases: TGTGCCAGCAGCCGGGACAGGGATGATACGCAGTATTTT. This codes for CASSRDRDDTQYF.

This clone was detected only once. The chain links TRBV2 to TRBJ1-1; 7 bases line up with TRBD1. The CDR3 contains 15 residues. V trimming: 5 bases; J trimming: 1 base; junction bases outside the gene matches: 7. CDR1 SNHLY and CDR2 FYNNEI come from the germline V gene. The CDR3 coding sequence is TGTGCCAGCAGTCGACAGGGTCCCTCGAACACTGAAGCTTTCTTT. It codes for CASSRQGPSNTEAFF.

The chain combines TRBV5-6 with TRBJ1-3; D unclear. V gave up 4 bases and J gave up 0 bases, with 11 bases separating them. The germline gives CDR1 SGHDT, CDR2 YYEEEE. The CDR3 has 15 amino acids. Written as DNA, the CDR3 is TGTGCCAGCAGCCCGAGCAGACTCTCTGGAAACACCATATATTTT. Amino acids: CASSPSRLSGNTIYF. Combining the CDR3 with reference TRBV5-6 and TRBJ1-3 gives the whole variable domain DAGVTQSPTHLIKTRGQQVTLRCSPKSGHDTVSWYQQALGQGPQFIFQYYEEEERQRGNFPDRFSGHQFPNYSSELNVNALLLGDSALYLCASSPSRLSGNTIYFGEGSWLTVV.